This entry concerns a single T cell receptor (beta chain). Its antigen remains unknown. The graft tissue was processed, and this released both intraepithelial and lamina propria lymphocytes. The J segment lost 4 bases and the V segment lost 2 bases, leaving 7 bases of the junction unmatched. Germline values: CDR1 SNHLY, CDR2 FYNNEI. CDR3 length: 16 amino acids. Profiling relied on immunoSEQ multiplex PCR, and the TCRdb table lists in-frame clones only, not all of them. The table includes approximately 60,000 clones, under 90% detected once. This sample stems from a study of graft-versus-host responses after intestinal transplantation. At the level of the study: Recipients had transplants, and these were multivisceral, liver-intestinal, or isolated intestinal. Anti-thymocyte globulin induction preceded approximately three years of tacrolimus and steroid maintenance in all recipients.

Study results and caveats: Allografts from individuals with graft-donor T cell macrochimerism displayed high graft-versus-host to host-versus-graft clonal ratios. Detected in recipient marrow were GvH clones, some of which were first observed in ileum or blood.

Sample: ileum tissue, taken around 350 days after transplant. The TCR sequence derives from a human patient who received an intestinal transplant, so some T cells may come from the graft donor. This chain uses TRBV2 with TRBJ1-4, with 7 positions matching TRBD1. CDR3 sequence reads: CASSESGQAINEKLFF. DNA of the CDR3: TGTGCCAGCAGTGAATCCGGACAGGCGATTAATGAAAAACTGTTTTTT.